This T cell receptor beta chain was sequenced for a study of T cell clonality in common variable immunodeficiency. Findings and caveats of the study: Compared with controls, CVID subjects had fewer shared TCRbeta clones. Authors noted CVID clonality's cause needs subpopulation repertoire sequencing. Fewer deletions and N-nucleotide insertions were reportedly seen in common variable immunodeficiency TCR beta sequences.

This clone appeared many times. Antigen: not known. With the read ending 3 residues before the CDR3 end, the germline J gene is used to fill in that end. CVID and control samples used equivalent genomic DNA input. Sequencing used immunoSEQ multiplex PCR; TCRdb keeps in-frame clones, though not all of them. The repertoire consists of 25,000 to 35,000 clones, none detected only once. Germline CDR1 is SGHTA and CDR2 is FQGTGA. The CDR3 length is 20 residues. The V segment lost 0 bases and the J segment 1 base; nucleotides outside the gene matches: 6. The rearrangement joins TRBV7-3 to TRBJ2-1; 16 positions agree with TRBD2. This receptor was identified in a person aged 18 to 75 in good health. The sequenced material came from peripheral blood mononuclear cells. CDR3 residues: CASSLTGLAGGPSSYNEQFF. The CDR3 DNA, read in part, is TGTGCCAGCAGCTTAACGGGACTAGCGGGAGGGCCGAGTTCCTACAATGAG.